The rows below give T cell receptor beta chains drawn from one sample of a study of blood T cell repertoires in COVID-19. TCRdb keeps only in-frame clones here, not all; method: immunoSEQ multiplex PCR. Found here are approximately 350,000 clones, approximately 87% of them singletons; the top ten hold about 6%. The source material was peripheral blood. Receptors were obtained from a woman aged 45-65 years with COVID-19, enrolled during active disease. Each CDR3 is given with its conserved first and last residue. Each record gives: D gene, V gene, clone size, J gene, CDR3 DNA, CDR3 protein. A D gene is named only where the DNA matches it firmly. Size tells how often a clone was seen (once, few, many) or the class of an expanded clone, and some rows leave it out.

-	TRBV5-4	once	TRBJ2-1	TGTGCCAGCAGCGCCGGGTCGTACAATGAGCAGTTCTTC	CASSAGSYNEQFF
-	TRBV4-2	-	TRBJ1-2	TGTGCCAGCAGCCAAGAGAGGGCTGGAAGCTATGGCTACACCTTC	CASSQERAGSYGYTF
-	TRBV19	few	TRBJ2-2	TGTGCCAGTATCGCCAGCGCCACAGGTACCGGGGAGCTGTTTTTT	CASIASATGTGELFF
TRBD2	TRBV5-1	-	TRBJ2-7	TGCGCCAGCAGCCCGGGCAGACTAGCGGGAGGGCCGTTTGAAGACGAGCAGTACTTC	CASSPGRLAGGPFEDEQYF
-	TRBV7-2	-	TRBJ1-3	TGTGCCAGCAGCTCACCTATAGGAGACTCGGGAAACACCATATATTTT	CASSSPIGDSGNTIYF
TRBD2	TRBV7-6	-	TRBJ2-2	TGTGCCAGCAGCTGGAGGACTAGCGGGAGCGGGGGGGAGCTGTTTTTT	CASSWRTSGSGGELFF
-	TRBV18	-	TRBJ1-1	TGTGCCAGCTCTCAGGGTATTGACACTGAAGCTTTCTTT	CASSQGIDTEAFF
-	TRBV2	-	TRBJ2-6	TGTGCCAGAGATAAAACTCAATCTGGGGCCAACGTCCTGACTTTC	CARDKTQSGANVLTF
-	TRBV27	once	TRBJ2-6	TGTGCCAGCAGTCCCTACCTGGGGGCGGTCTCTGGGGCCAACGTCCTGACTTTC	CASSPYLGAVSGANVLTF
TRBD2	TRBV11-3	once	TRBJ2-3	TGTGCCAGCAGCTTACGACTAGCGGGAGAAGGGGCAGATACGCAGTATTTT	CASSLRLAGEGADTQYF
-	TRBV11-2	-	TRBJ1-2	TGTGCCAGCAGCTTAGCCGGGGGGTATGGCTACACCTTC	CASSLAGGYGYTF
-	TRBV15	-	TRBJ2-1	TGTGCCACCAGCAGAGGAGACTCGTCCCCCGTGCAGTTCTTC	CATSRGDSSPVQFF
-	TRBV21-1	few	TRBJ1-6	TGTGCCAGCAGTCTCCGGGACAAGAAGATTAATTCACCCCTCCACTTT	CASSLRDKKINSPLHF
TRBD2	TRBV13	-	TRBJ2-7	TGTGCCAGCAGCCTGACTAGCGGACCATGGGAGCAGTACTTC	CASSLTSGPWEQYF
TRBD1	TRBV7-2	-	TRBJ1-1	TGTGCCAGCAGCTCGATTTTGGGACAGGGAGGCACTGAAGCTTTCTTT	CASSSILGQGGTEAFF
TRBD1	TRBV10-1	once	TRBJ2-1	TGCGCCAGCACTCCTAGGACAGGGGCGCGCAATGAGCAGTTCTTC	CASTPRTGARNEQFF
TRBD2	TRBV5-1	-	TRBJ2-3	TGCGCCAGCAGCTTTTACGGGAGGAGCACAGATACGCAGTATTTT	CASSFYGRSTDTQYF
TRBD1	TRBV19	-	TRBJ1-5	TGTGCCAGTGGAACCGGGACAGATTATAGCAATCAGCCCCAGCATTTT	CASGTGTDYSNQPQHF
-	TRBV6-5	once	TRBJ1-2	TGTGCGGGGAACGAGGGACAAAAGTATGGCTACACCTTC	CAGNEGQKYGYTF
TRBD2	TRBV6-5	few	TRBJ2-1	TGTGCCAGCAGTACTAGCGGGAGCTACAATGAGCAGTTCTTC	CASSTSGSYNEQFF
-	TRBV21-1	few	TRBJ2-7	TGTGCCAGCAGCACAACGGAGCGGGAGGCATCCTACGAGCAGTACTTC	CASSTTEREASYEQYF
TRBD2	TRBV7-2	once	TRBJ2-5	TGTGCCAGCAGCTGGGGACTAGCGGGAGGAGAGACCCAGTACTTC	CASSWGLAGGETQYF
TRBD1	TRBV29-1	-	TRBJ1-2	TGCAGCGTCGCCGGACAGGGATTGAGATACACCTTC	CSVAGQGLRYTF
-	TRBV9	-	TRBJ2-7	TGTGCCAGCAGCGTAGATCGGGGTTCGAACGAGCAGTACTTC	CASSVDRGSNEQYF
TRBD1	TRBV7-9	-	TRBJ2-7	TGTGCCAGCAGCGGCACCGGGACAGGCTACGAGCAGTACTTC	CASSGTGTGYEQYF
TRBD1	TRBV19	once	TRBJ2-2	TGTGCCAGTAGTATAGTGGGGACAGGGAACACCGGGGAGCTGTTTTTT	CASSIVGTGNTGELFF
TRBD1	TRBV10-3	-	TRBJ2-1	TGTGCCATCAGTGAATCGACAGGGGGCTCCTACAATGAGCAGTTCTTC	CAISESTGGSYNEQFF
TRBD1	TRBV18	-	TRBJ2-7	TGTGCCAGCTCACCACCGGGACAGGGCTCCTACGAGCAGTACTTC	CASSPPGQGSYEQYF
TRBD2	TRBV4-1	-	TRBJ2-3	TGCGCCAGCAGCACTCCGGGACTACCAGCCACAGATACGCAGTATTTT	CASSTPGLPATDTQYF
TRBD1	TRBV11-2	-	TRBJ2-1	TGTGCCAGCAGCCTACGACAGGGGGAAACCAGTGAGCAGTTCTTC	CASSLRQGETSEQFF
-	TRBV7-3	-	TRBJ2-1	TGTGCCAGCAGCTTAGGGCGGGTCTCCTACAATGAGCAGTTCTTC	CASSLGRVSYNEQFF
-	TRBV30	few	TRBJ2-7	TGTGCCTGGAGAATTACAGGGGGGGGTACCAACGAGCAGTACTTC	CAWRITGGGTNEQYF
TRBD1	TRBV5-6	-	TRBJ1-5	TGTGCCAGCAGCTACTACAGGGGGCACAATCAGCCCCAGCATTTT	CASSYYRGHNQPQHF
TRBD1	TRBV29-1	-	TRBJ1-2	TGCAGCGTTCCCGAGGGACAGGGGGGCGGCTACACCTTC	CSVPEGQGGGYTF
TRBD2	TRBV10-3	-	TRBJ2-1	TGTGCCATCAGTGGAGTAGCGGGGCTCCTCTACAATGAGCAGTTCTTC	CAISGVAGLLYNEQFF
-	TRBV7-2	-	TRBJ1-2	TGTGCCAGCGCACCGATACAGGCCGTCGGGTATGGCTACACCTTC	CASAPIQAVGYGYTF
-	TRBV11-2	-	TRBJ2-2	TGTGCCAGCAGACCACGGAGGGGCACCGCCGGGGAGCTGTTTTTT	CASRPRRGTAGELFF